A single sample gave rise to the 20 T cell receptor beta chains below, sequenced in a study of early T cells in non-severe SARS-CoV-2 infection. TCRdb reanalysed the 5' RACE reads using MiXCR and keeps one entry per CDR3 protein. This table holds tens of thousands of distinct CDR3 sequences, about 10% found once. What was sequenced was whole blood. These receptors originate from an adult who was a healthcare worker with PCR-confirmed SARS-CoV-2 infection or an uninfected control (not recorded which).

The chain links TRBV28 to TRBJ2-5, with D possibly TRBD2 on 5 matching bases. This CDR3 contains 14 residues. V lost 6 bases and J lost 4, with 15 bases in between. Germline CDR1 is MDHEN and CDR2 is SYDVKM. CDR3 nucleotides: TGTGCCAGCAGCCCGCCCGGGGTTCTAGAGACCCAGTACTTC. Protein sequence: CASSPPGVLETQYF.

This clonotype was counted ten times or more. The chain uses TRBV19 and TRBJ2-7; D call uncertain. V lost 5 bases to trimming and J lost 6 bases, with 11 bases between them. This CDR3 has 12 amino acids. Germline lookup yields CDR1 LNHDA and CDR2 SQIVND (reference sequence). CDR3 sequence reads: CASSLRWGEQYF. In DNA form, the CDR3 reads TGTGCCAGTAGTCTCCGGTGGGGCGAGCAGTACTTC.

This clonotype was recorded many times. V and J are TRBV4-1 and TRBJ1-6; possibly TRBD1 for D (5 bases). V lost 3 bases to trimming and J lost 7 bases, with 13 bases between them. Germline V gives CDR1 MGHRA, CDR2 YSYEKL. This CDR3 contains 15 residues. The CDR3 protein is CASSQDRGNNSPLHF. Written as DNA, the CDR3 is TGCGCCAGCAGCCAGGATCGGGGCAACAATTCACCCCTCCACTTT.

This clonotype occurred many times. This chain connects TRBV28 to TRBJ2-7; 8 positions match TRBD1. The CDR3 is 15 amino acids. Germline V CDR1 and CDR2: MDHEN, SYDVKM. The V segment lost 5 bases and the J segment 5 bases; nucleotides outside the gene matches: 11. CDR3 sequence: CASSPGQGLADEQYF. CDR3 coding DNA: TGTGCCAGCAGTCCCGGACAGGGACTCGCCGACGAGCAGTACTTC. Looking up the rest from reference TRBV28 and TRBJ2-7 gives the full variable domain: DVKVTQSSRYLVKRTGEKVFLECVQDMDHENMFWYRQDPGLGLRLIYFSYDVKMKEKGDIPEGYSVSREKKERFSLILESASTNQTSMYLCASSPGQGLADEQYFGPGTRLTVT.

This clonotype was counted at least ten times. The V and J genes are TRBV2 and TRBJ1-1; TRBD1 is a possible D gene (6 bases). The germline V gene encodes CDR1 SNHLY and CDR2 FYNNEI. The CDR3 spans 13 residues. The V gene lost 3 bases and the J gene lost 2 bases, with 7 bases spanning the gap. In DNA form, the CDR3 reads TGTGCCAGCAGTGAGGACAGAAACACTGAAGCTTTCTTT. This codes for CASSEDRNTEAFF.

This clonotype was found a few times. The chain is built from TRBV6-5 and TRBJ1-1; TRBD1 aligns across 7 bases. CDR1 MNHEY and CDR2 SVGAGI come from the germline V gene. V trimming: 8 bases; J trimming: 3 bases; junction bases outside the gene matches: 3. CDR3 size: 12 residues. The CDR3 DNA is TGTGCCAGCCAGGGGGTTGACACTGAAGCTTTCTTT. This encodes CASQGVDTEAFF.

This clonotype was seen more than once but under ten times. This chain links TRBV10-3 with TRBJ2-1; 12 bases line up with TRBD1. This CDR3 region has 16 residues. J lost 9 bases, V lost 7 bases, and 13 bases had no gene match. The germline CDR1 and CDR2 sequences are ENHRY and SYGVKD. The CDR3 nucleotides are TGTGCCATCATGGGACAGGGGGCAACCTTTCCCGGTGAGCAGTTCTTC. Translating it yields CAIMGQGATFPGEQFF.

CDR3 sequence (DNA): TGTGCCAGCAGCCCAGTAGGGTGGGAGCCCGACGGACAGTACTTC. It codes for CASSPVGWEPDGQYF. The V and J genes are TRBV14 and TRBJ2-7; perhaps TRBD2 as D (5 bases). There are 15 residues in the CDR3. The V end lost 4 bases, the J end lost 10 bases, and 23 bases lay between the germline ends. Germline-derived CDR1 and CDR2 are SGHDN and FVKESK.

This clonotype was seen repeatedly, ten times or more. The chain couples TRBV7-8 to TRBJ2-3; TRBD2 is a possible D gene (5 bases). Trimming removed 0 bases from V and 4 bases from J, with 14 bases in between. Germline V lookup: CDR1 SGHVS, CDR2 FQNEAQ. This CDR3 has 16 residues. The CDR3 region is CASSLAASLRPDTQYF. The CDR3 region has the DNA TGTGCCAGCAGCTTAGCGGCTAGCCTTCGTCCAGATACGCAGTATTTT.

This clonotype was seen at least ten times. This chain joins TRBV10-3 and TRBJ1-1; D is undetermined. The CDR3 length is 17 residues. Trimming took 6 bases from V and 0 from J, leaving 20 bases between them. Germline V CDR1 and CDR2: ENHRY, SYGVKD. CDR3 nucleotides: TGTGCCATCAGGAGCCAGTCGAGACCAAACATGAACACTGAAGCTTTCTTT. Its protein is CAIRSQSRPNMNTEAFF.

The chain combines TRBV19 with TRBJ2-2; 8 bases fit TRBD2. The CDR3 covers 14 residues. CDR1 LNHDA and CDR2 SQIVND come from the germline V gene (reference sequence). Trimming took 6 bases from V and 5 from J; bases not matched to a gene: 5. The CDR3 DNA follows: TGTGCCAGTAGACAGCGGGGGACGACCGGGGAGCTGTTTTTT. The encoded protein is CASRQRGTTGELFF.

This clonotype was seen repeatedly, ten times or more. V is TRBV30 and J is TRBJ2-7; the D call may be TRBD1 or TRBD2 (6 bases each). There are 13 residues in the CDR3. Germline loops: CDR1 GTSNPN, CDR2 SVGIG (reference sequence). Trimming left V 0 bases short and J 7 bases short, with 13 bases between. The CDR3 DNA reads TGTGCCTGGAGTGTGGGGCAGGGGAGGGAGCAGTACTTC. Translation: CAWSVGQGREQYF. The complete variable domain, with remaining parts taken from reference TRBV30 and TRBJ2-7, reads SQTIHQWPATLVQPVGSPLSLECTVEGTSNPNLYWYRQAAGRGLQLLFYSVGIGQISSEVPQNLSASRPQDRQFILSSKKLLLSDSGFYLCAWSVGQGREQYFGPGTRLTVT.

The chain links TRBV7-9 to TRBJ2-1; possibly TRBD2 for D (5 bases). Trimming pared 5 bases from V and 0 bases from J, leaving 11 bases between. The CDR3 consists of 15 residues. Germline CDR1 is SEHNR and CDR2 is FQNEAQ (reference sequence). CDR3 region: CASSPSGRSYNEQFF. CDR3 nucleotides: TGTGCCAGCAGCCCCAGCGGACGCTCCTACAATGAGCAGTTCTTC.

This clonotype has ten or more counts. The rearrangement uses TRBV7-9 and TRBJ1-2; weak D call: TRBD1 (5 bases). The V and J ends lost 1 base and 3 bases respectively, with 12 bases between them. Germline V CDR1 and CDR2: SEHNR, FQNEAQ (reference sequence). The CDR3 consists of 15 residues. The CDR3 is CASSLDKGPYYGYTF. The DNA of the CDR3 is TGTGCCAGCAGCTTAGACAAGGGGCCCTACTATGGCTACACCTTC.

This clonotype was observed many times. Here the CDR3 DNA reads TGTGCCAGCAGCCAAGGAGTACGTCTGGTGCCCCTCCACTTT. It is translated as CASSQGVRLVPLHF. The rearrangement joins TRBV14 to TRBJ1-6; no firm D call. Trimming took 1 base from V and 13 from J, leaving 14 bases between them. Germline V gene sequence: CDR1 SGHDN, CDR2 FVKESK. CDR3 length: 14 amino acids.

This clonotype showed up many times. Here the CDR3 DNA reads TGTGCCATCAGTGAGTCGAGGCAGCTCGGGGAGCTGTTTTTT. Its protein is CAISESRQLGELFF. V and J are TRBV10-3 and TRBJ2-2; D gene ambiguous. V lost 0 bases and J lost 7, with 9 bases in between. CDR1 and CDR2 (germline): ENHRY, SYGVKD. The CDR3 spans 14 residues.

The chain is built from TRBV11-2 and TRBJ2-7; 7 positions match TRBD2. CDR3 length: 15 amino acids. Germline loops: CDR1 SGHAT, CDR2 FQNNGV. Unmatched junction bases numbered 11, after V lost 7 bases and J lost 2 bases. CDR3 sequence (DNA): TGTGCCAGCACCCTAACTAGCGTGACAACCTACGAGCAGTACTTC. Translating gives CASTLTSVTTYEQYF.

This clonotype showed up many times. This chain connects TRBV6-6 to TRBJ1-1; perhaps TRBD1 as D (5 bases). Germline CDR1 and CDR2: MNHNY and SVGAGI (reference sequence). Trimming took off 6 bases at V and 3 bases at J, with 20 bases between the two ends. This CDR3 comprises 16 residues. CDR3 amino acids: CASSQSGGLGDTEAFF. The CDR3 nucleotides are TGTGCCAGCAGCCAATCCGGGGGTCTGGGGGACACTGAAGCTTTCTTT.

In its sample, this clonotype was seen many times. CDR3 DNA: TGTGCCAGCAGTGAATTTGATGGGTCGACCCCGAGAGCCAAAAACATTCAGTACTTC. Protein product: CASSEFDGSTPRAKNIQYF. J is TRBJ2-4 and V is TRBV25-1; D unclear. The CDR3 runs to 19 residues. In germline, CDR1 is MGHDK, CDR2 SYGVNS. V lost 1 base and J lost 0, with 19 bases in between.

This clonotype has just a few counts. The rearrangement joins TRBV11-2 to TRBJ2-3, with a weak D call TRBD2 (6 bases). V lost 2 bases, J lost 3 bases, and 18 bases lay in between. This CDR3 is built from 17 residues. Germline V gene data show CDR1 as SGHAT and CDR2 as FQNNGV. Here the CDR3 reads CASSLMTGVAATDTQYF. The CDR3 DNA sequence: TGTGCCAGCAGCTTAATGACCGGGGTAGCGGCGACAGATACGCAGTATTTT.